The source of this TCR beta chain is a study of CD8+CD57+ T cells in acquired aplastic anemia. Genomic DNA templated the TCR beta VDJ and CDR3 profiling. MiXCR, run by TCRdb on the reads, gives a single entry per CDR3 protein. Counted here are some 150,000 distinct CDR3 sequences, 71% occurring once; the ten biggest clones make up about 50%. V shed 1 base, J shed 4 bases, and the junction held 1 base outside the gene matches. Germline CDR1 and CDR2: LNHDA and SQIVND (reference sequence). This CDR3 has 16 amino acids. Patients selected for sequencing had displayed CD8+CD57+ cell expansion by flow cytometry. Untreated patients provided the blood samples, with no therapy given before sampling.

This clonotype originated in a human donor with aplastic anemia. This chain connects TRBV19 to TRBJ2-1, with 13 bases fitting TRBD2. The sequenced material came from sorted CD4+, CD8+, or CD8+CD57+ T cells (not recorded which) from PBMCs. The CDR3 loop reads CASSIGTSGGYNEQFF. In nucleotides, the CDR3 is TGTGCCAGTAGTATAGGGACTAGCGGGGGTTACAATGAGCAGTTCTTC.